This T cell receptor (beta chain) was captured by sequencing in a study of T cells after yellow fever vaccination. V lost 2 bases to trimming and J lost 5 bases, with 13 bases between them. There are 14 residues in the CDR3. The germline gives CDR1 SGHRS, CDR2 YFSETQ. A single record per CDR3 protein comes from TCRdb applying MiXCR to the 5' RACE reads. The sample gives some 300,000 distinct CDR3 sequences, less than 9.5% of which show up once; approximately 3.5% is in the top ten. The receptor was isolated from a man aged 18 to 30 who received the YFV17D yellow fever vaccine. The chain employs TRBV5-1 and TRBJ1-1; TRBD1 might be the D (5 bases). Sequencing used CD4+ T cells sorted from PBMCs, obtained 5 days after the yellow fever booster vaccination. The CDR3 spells CASSFASGTTEAFF. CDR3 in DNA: TGCGCCAGCAGCTTCGCCTCGGGGACGACTGAAGCTTTCTTT.